Below, 30 T cell receptor beta chains from the same sample are listed, as sequenced in a study of OX40 agonist ivuxolimab in advanced cancers. Only in-frame clones appear in the TCRdb table, and some are missing; sequencing was by immunoSEQ multiplex PCR. Of 70,000 to 75,000 clones listed, around nine tenths are singletons. The source was CD4+ or CD8+ T cells sorted from blood, collected in a trial of the OX40 agonist ivuxolimab. The receptors derive from an adult with an advanced solid tumor such as melanoma, head and neck, liver or kidney cancer.

This sequence joins TRBV9 and TRBJ1-1, with D unclear. This CDR3 has 15 amino acids. Germline V gene lookup returns CDR1 SGDLS and CDR2 YYNGEE. The V end lost 0 bases, the J end lost 0 bases, and 9 bases lay between the germline ends. The CDR3 region is CASSVGGSMNTEAFF. CDR3 coding DNA: TGTGCCAGCAGCGTAGGAGGCAGCATGAACACTGAAGCTTTCTTT.

This chain joins TRBV29-1 and TRBJ1-1, with a weak D call TRBD1 (6 bases). The CDR3 is 13 amino acids. The V and J ends lost 7 bases and 1 base respectively, with 13 bases between them. Germline CDR1 reads SQVTM; CDR2 reads ANQGSEA. The CDR3 nucleotides read TGCAGCGCCCTACAGGGCTCGAACACTGAAGCTTTCTTT. Its protein product is CSALQGSNTEAFF.

In its sample, this clone was seen once. This rearrangement joins TRBV27 to TRBJ2-1; 12 bases align to TRBD2. V shed 2 bases and J 10 bases; nucleotides not matched to a gene: 9. CDR3 length: 16 amino acids. Germline V gives CDR1 MNHEY, CDR2 SMNVEV (reference sequence). The CDR3 sequence is CASSLRLAGVSGEQFF. The CDR3 DNA follows: TGTGCCAGCAGTTTACGACTAGCGGGGGTGTCGGGGGAGCAGTTCTTC.

V and J are TRBV15 and TRBJ1-5, with D perhaps matching TRBD1 (5 bases). V was clipped by 1 base and J by 4 bases, with 17 bases between them. Germline loops: CDR1 LNHNV, CDR2 YYDKDF (reference sequence). The length of the CDR3 is 17 residues. Here the CDR3 DNA reads TGTGCCACCAGCAGAGGCCCCACGGGGAAGGGGAATCAGCCCCAGCATTTT. It codes for CATSRGPTGKGNQPQHF.

V gene TRBV30 combines with J gene TRBJ2-1, with 14 bases matching TRBD2. CDR3 length: 16 amino acids. The V and J ends lost 4 bases and 3 bases, in that order; junction bases with no gene match: 5. Germline CDR1 reads GTSNPN; CDR2 reads SVGIG (reference sequence). The CDR3 DNA reads as TGTGCCTGGATCCCCGGGACTAGCGGGGGCTACAATGAGCAGTTCTTC. Its translation: CAWIPGTSGGYNEQFF.

The chain uses TRBV6-6 and TRBJ1-1; no clear D. CDR1 is MNHNY, CDR2 SVGAGI, per germline (reference sequence). The CDR3 is 15 residues long. The germline V and J ends were trimmed by 3 bases and 0 bases, with 11 bases remaining between them. The CDR3 protein is CASSYPETMNTEAFF. The CDR3 DNA is TGTGCCAGCAGTTATCCGGAGACGATGAACACTGAAGCTTTCTTT.

The CDR3 here is CASSWGAGTDAYEQYF. The CDR3 region has the DNA TGTGCCAGCAGCTGGGGGGCGGGGACGGATGCCTACGAGCAGTACTTC. The chain combines TRBV5-6 with TRBJ2-7; D might be TRBD1 or TRBD2, each matching 6 bases. The CDR3 has 16 residues. Germline CDR1 and CDR2: SGHDT and YYEEEE. With 3 bases removed from V and 2 bases from J, the gap between germline ends came to 18 bases.

V gene TRBV5-1 combines with J gene TRBJ1-3; possible D gene TRBD1, 6 bases. Per the germline V gene, CDR1 is SGHRS and CDR2 is YFSETQ. The CDR3 has 16 residues. The ends were cut back, 4 bases at V and 0 bases at J, with 14 bases in the middle. The CDR3 nucleotides read TGCGCCAGCAGCCCCGGGGGCCTCTCCTCTGGAAACACCATATATTTT. Translating it yields CASSPGGLSSGNTIYF.

This clone was seen only once. The chain is built from TRBV30 and TRBJ1-1; a possible D gene is TRBD1 (6 bases). V was trimmed by 6 bases and J by 5 bases, leaving 16 bases between them. This CDR3 has 13 residues. Looked up from germline, CDR1 is GTSNPN and CDR2 is SVGIG (reference sequence). For the CDR3, the DNA is TGTGCCTGCCTTGGGGGCCAACAGACTGAAGCTTTCTTT. This encodes CACLGGQQTEAFF. The entire variable domain, with the rest obtained from reference TRBV30 and TRBJ1-1, is as follows: SQTIHQWPATLVQPVGSPLSLECTVEGTSNPNLYWYRQAAGRGLQLLFYSVGIGQISSEVPQNLSASRPQDRQFILSSKKLLLSDSGFYLCACLGGQQTEAFFGQGTRLTVV.

This clone was seen a handful of times. The chain uses TRBV7-6 and TRBJ1-1; maybe TRBD1 (5 bases). Per germline, CDR1 SGHVS and CDR2 FNYEAQ. Trimming removed 2 bases from V and 1 base from J, with 8 bases in between. This CDR3 is built from 14 residues. The CDR3 region is CASSLSGPNTEAFF. DNA for the CDR3: TGTGCCAGCAGCTTATCGGGGCCGAACACTGAAGCTTTCTTT.

This clone was counted a few times. The rearrangement uses TRBV7-3 and TRBJ2-1; a possible D gene is TRBD2 (5 bases). V shed 5 bases and J shed 3 bases, with 11 bases lying between them. The CDR3 runs to 14 residues. The germline V gene has CDR1 SGHTA and CDR2 FQGTGA. The CDR3: CASSGGSVYNEQFF. The DNA for the CDR3 is TGTGCCAGCAGCGGCGGGTCGGTCTACAATGAGCAGTTCTTC.

The chain has TRBV5-5 and TRBJ2-2, with 7 bases aligning to TRBD1. This CDR3 has 17 amino acids. J gave up 1 base and V 6 bases, and 12 bases lay outside the gene matches. CDR1 and CDR2 (germline): SGHKS, YYEKEE (reference sequence). CDR3 DNA sequence: TGTGCCAGCACCCCGGGACAGAAGCTTTTGAACACCGGGGAGCTGTTTTTT. The encoded protein is CASTPGQKLLNTGELFF.

With regard to this clone: Other nucleotide sequences in the sample specify the same CDR3. CDR3 protein: CASSVGGQPQHF. Here the CDR3 DNA reads TGTGCCAGCAGCGTAGGGGGTCAGCCCCAGCATTTT. The rearrangement uses TRBV9 and TRBJ1-5, with no clear D. The CDR3 has 12 amino acids. Germline-derived CDR1 and CDR2 are SGDLS and YYNGEE. The V gene lost 0 bases and the J gene lost 6 bases, with 4 bases spanning the gap.

The CDR3 spells CAISPRGPGNQPQHF. In DNA, the CDR3 is TGTGCCATCAGTCCCAGGGGGCCGGGCAATCAGCCCCAGCATTTT. The chain uses TRBV10-3 and TRBJ1-5, with 8 bases fitting TRBD1. V dropped 5 bases and J dropped 2; count of bases not matched to a gene: 5. Germline CDR1 and CDR2: ENHRY and SYGVKD. This CDR3 contains 15 residues.

The V call is TRBV18, the J call TRBJ1-5; D unclear. Trimming shortened V by 2 bases and J by 3 bases, and 8 bases separated the two germline ends. The CDR3 sequence is 14 residues long. Germline values: CDR1 KGHSH, CDR2 LQKENI. DNA for the CDR3: TGTGCCAGCTCACCAGGAGGACCCAATCAGCCCCAGCATTTT. This gives the protein CASSPGGPNQPQHF.

This chain connects TRBV7-3 to TRBJ1-4, with D possibly being TRBD1 (6 bases). The germline CDR1 and CDR2 sequences are SGHTA and FQGTGA. The V and J ends lost 6 bases and 6 bases respectively, with 17 bases between them. The CDR3 consists of 15 residues. CDR3 residues: CASSSSGTPDEKLFF. As DNA, the CDR3 is TGTGCCAGCAGTTCTTCTGGGACACCTGATGAAAAACTGTTTTTT. The variable domain in full, with the rest retrieved from reference TRBV7-3 and TRBJ1-4, is GAGVSQTPSNKVTEKGKYVELRCDPISGHTALYWYRQSLGQGPEFLIYFQGTGAADDSGLPNDRFFAVRPEGSVSTLKIQRTERGDSAVYLCASSSSGTPDEKLFFGSGTQLSVL.

Here the CDR3 DNA reads TGTGCCAGCAGCTCACAGGGTAATAGCAATCAGCCCCAGCATTTT. Protein product: CASSSQGNSNQPQHF. J is TRBJ1-5 and V is TRBV7-9, with D tentatively TRBD1 (6 bases). The germline V and J ends were trimmed by 4 bases and 0 bases, with 10 bases remaining between them. The CDR3 is 15 residues long. Germline assignment: CDR1 SEHNR and CDR2 FQNEAQ (reference sequence).

J is TRBJ1-5 and V is TRBV6-1, with D perhaps matching TRBD1 (6 bases). This CDR3 region has 13 residues. Germline V lookup: CDR1 MNHNS, CDR2 SASEGT. The ends were cut back, 6 bases at V and 10 bases at J, with 16 bases in the middle. The CDR3 is CASREGGFQPQHF. The CDR3 DNA reads as TGTGCCAGCAGGGAGGGGGGTTTTCAACCCCAGCATTTT.

This chain links TRBV11-1 with TRBJ2-5; 8 bases align to TRBD2. The junction had 10 bases not matched to a gene; V was cut back by 5 bases and J by 5 bases. There are 15 residues in the CDR3. Germline loops: CDR1 SGHAT, CDR2 FQDESV (reference sequence). The CDR3 coding sequence is TGTGCCAGCAGCCGGGGGGGAGGAACTCGGGAGACCCAGTACTTC. Protein: CASSRGGGTRETQYF.

V gene TRBV6-6 combines with J gene TRBJ2-7; the match to TRBD1 covers 7 bases. V was pared by 6 bases and J by 5 bases, with 4 bases of the junction left unmatched. CDR1 MNHNY and CDR2 SVGAGI come from the germline V gene (reference sequence). This CDR3 has 12 amino acids. The CDR3 is CASSFTGDEQYF. The CDR3 nucleotides are TGTGCCAGCAGCTTTACAGGGGACGAGCAGTACTTC.

The rearrangement joins TRBV7-3 to TRBJ2-3, with D perhaps TRBD1 (6 bases). The V end was cut by 4 bases, the J end by 1 base, with 12 bases between. CDR3 length: 15 amino acids. Germline CDR1 and CDR2: SGHTA and FQGTGA. The CDR3 region has the DNA TGTGCCAGCAGCTCGCGGGCAGGGGGCACAGATACGCAGTATTTT. This gives the protein CASSSRAGGTDTQYF.

The chain employs TRBV5-6 and TRBJ2-3; TRBD2 aligns across 7 bases. This CDR3 region has 14 residues. The trim removed 8 bases at V and 1 base at J, leaving 7 bases unmatched. The germline gives CDR1 SGHDT, CDR2 YYEEEE. The CDR3 is CASSSAGGTDTQYF. DNA for the CDR3: TGTGCCAGTAGTAGCGCGGGGGGCACAGATACGCAGTATTTT.

The rearrangement links TRBV6-6 to TRBJ2-5; 9 positions agree with TRBD2. V dropped 8 bases and J dropped 2; count of bases not matched to a gene: 9. CDR3 size: 15 residues. Germline values: CDR1 MNHNY, CDR2 SVGAGI (reference sequence). Here the CDR3 reads CASGEIAGVQETQYF. CDR3 in DNA: TGTGCCAGCGGCGAAATAGCGGGAGTACAAGAGACCCAGTACTTC.

This clone appeared a few times. The chain is built from TRBV6-6 and TRBJ1-5; 10 nucleotides agree with TRBD1. Germline-derived CDR1 and CDR2 are MNHNY and SVGAGI (reference sequence). V gave up 2 bases and J gave up 6 bases; unmatched junction bases: 4. The CDR3 spans 15 residues. The CDR3 here is CASSYTGTGVQPQHF. The DNA of the CDR3 is TGTGCCAGCAGTTACACCGGGACAGGGGTTCAGCCCCAGCATTTT.

This chain uses TRBV5-1 with TRBJ1-5; weak D call: TRBD1 (5 bases). From germline, CDR1 is SGHRS and CDR2 YFSETQ. V lost 5 bases to trimming and J lost 2 bases, with 20 bases between them. The CDR3 consists of 17 residues. CDR3 loop: CASSTPGNGACNQPQHF. The CDR3 nucleotides are TGCGCCAGCAGTACCCCGGGGAATGGGGCCTGCAATCAGCCCCAGCATTTT.

This clone was seen a few times. The chain joins TRBV5-4 to TRBJ1-1; no firm D call. From germline, CDR1 is SGHNT and CDR2 YYREEE (reference sequence). This CDR3 is built from 14 residues. Trimming cost V 1 base and J 2 bases, with 9 bases left between them. In DNA form, the CDR3 reads TGTGCCAGCAGCTTGTCAACCATAAACACTGAAGCTTTCTTT. Translated, it gives CASSLSTINTEAFF.

As to this clone: Sequence at one end of the junction differs from germline and may be a read error. This chain links TRBV2 with TRBJ2-7, with D maybe TRBD1 (5 bases). CDR1 is SNHLY and CDR2 is FYNNEI in the germline V gene. This CDR3 is built from 14 residues. Written as DNA, the CDR3 is TGTGCCAGCAGGGAAGGGGCGGCCTCCTACGAGCAGTACTTC. This translates into CASREGAASYEQYF.

V is TRBV2 and J is TRBJ2-7, with unresolved D. The CDR3 totals 14 residues. The germline V and J ends were trimmed by 6 bases and 0 bases, with 12 bases remaining between them. Per germline, CDR1 SNHLY and CDR2 FYNNEI. The CDR3 sequence: CASRPEASSYEQYF. CDR3 bases: TGTGCCAGCAGGCCCGAGGCAAGCTCCTACGAGCAGTACTTC.

The J gene is TRBJ2-5, the V gene TRBV5-6; possibly TRBD1 for D (5 bases). Deletions cut 4 bases from V and 5 bases from J, with 21 bases between. Per the germline V gene, CDR1 is SGHDT and CDR2 is YYEEEE. The CDR3 loop spans 16 amino acids. This chain's CDR3 is CASSPTRAHSGETQYF. As DNA, the CDR3 is TGTGCCAGCAGCCCGACCCGGGCACACTCAGGGGAGACCCAGTACTTC.

In its sample, this clone was seen once. Here the CDR3 reads CASSQGRMSNTEAFF. The CDR3 DNA reads TGCGCCAGCAGCCAAGGCCGAATGTCGAACACTGAAGCTTTCTTT. The chain combines TRBV4-1 with TRBJ1-1, with D unclear. Germline CDR1 and CDR2: MGHRA and YSYEKL. CDR3 length: 15 residues. V was trimmed by 1 base and J by 1 base, leaving 10 bases between them.